This TCR beta chain was found in a study of cytotoxic CD8 clonotypes in ibrutinib-treated CLL. Comments on this clone: The antigen is undetermined.

Study-level results: Clonality measured at baseline exceeded age-matched healthy donors, tracking circulating CD8+ T-cell counts. Before falling back toward baseline at progression, clonality had risen at the time of ibrutinib response. Public clonotypes were seen rarely and were contracted or stable on treatment.

Germline V gene lookup returns CDR1 GTSNPN and CDR2 SVGIG (reference sequence). The CDR3 runs 18 residues. J was trimmed by 0 bases and V by 0 bases; bases with no gene match: 9. Measured with immunoSEQ multiplex PCR; TCRdb has only the in-frame clones, and not every one. The data contain almost 250,000 clones, 70% of them singletons. The chain employs TRBV30 and TRBJ2-1; TRBD1 matches 9 bases. The receptor was isolated from a human donor with chronic lymphocytic leukemia. The sequencing used PBMCs, collected after 24 months of ibrutinib treatment. This CDR3 reads CAWSVGTGLKGSYNEQFF. As DNA, the CDR3 is TGTGCCTGGAGTGTAGGGACAGGGTTAAAAGGCTCCTACAATGAGCAGTTCTTC.